Shown below are 22 T cell receptor beta chains from a single sample sequenced in a study of a mutant IDH1 vaccine in newly diagnosed glioma. Some clones are missing from TCRdb's copy, which holds only in-frame ones; the method was immunoSEQ multiplex PCR. The sample consists of 60,000 or so clones, around 84% of them appearing once. Their target antigens are unknown. Time point defined: week 35, safety follow-up. Mutant IDH1 20-mer peptide, at 300 ug, made up each vaccine dose, with topical imiquimod. The source material was PBMCs, sampled from a glioma patient whose treatment included an IDH1 peptide vaccine. Receptors were obtained from a man aged 30 to 45 with glioma.

The V and J genes are TRBV10-2 and TRBJ2-7; TRBD1 matches at 8 bases. The V gene end was trimmed by 6 bases and the J gene end by 4 bases; junction bases not matched to a gene: 11. CDR3 length: 15 amino acids. Germline assignment: CDR1 WSHSY and CDR2 SAAADI. CDR3 amino acids: CASRDGQGGKYEQYF. Written as DNA, the CDR3 is TGCGCCAGCAGGGACGGACAGGGAGGTAAATACGAGCAGTACTTC.

This clone occurred a few times. The CDR3: CASSIAGRDGTEAFF. For the CDR3, the DNA is TGTGCCAGTAGTATAGCCGGAAGGGATGGTACTGAAGCTTTCTTT. The chain joins TRBV19 to TRBJ1-1; D remains ambiguous. The germline V gene encodes CDR1 LNHDA and CDR2 SQIVND (reference sequence). This CDR3 spans 15 amino acids. Trimming pared 1 base from V and 5 bases from J, leaving 14 bases between.

This clone showed up just once. An end of the junction does not agree with germline; a read error may underlie this. The rearrangement uses TRBV2 and TRBJ1-4, with D possibly TRBD1 on 6 matching bases. CDR1 is SNHLY and CDR2 is FYNNEI in the germline V gene. The CDR3 extends over 13 amino acids. The CDR3 nucleotides read TGTGCCAGCATTGAACAGGGAAGAGAAAAACTGTTTTTT. It translates to CASIEQGREKLFF.

V and J are TRBV5-1 and TRBJ2-1; 7 nucleotides align to TRBD1. With 4 bases clipped from V and 9 bases from J, the junction kept 19 bases outside the gene matches. The V gene's germline CDR1 is SGHRS and CDR2 YFSETQ. This CDR3 has 17 residues. CDR3 DNA: TGCGCCAGCAGCAAGGGACAGCCCCTACGACCTGGGAGTGAGCAGTTCTTC. Protein: CASSKGQPLRPGSEQFF.

This clone was observed a few times. This chain joins TRBV2 and TRBJ1-4; 12 bases are shared with TRBD1. Germline values: CDR1 SNHLY, CDR2 FYNNEI. V lost 5 bases to trimming and J lost 10 bases; unmatched junction nucleotides: 5. This CDR3 comprises 14 residues. The CDR3 protein is CASSYGTGGRKLFF. DNA for the CDR3: TGTGCCAGCAGTTACGGGACAGGGGGCAGAAAACTGTTTTTT.

The rearrangement joins TRBV27 to TRBJ2-7, with a possible D match to TRBD2 (6 bases). Trimming pared 5 bases from V and 6 bases from J, leaving 17 bases between. This CDR3 has 14 residues. Germline-derived CDR1 and CDR2 are MNHEY and SMNVEV (reference sequence). This CDR3 reads CASSRGREVLEQYF. The DNA of the CDR3 is TGTGCCAGCAGTAGGGGCAGGGAGGTTCTCGAGCAGTACTTC.

The V call is TRBV28, the J call TRBJ1-5; 7 positions agree with TRBD1. The CDR3 length is 15 residues. J lost 5 bases, V lost 5 bases, and 9 bases had no gene match. Germline V gives CDR1 MDHEN, CDR2 SYDVKM. The CDR3 region is CASSTEQGMYQPQHF. The CDR3 region has the DNA TGTGCCAGCAGTACTGAACAGGGGATGTATCAGCCCCAGCATTTT.

This chain links TRBV19 with TRBJ2-1; TRBD2 aligns across 7 bases. Trimming cost V 5 bases and J 4 bases; bases outside gene matches: 8. Germline assignment: CDR1 LNHDA and CDR2 SQIVND (reference sequence). This CDR3 region has 15 residues. The DNA of the CDR3 is TGTGCCAGTAGTCCCTTCGGGGGGAGTTACAATGAGCAGTTCTTC. Its translation: CASSPFGGSYNEQFF.

The J gene is TRBJ2-3, the V gene TRBV23-1; 9 bases match TRBD2. TRBV23-1 is designated an ORF whose function remains uncertain. V was pared by 6 bases and J by 2 bases, with 9 bases of the junction left unmatched. The CDR3 loop spans 16 amino acids. CDR3 amino acids: CASSTPGTSLTDTQYF. CDR3 nucleotide sequence: TGCGCCAGCAGCACACCCGGGACTAGCCTCACAGATACGCAGTATTTT.

The CDR3 DNA follows: TGCGCCAGCAGCCAAGTAAACGGGGGAGCGCAGTATTTT. Residues: CASSQVNGGAQYF. V and J are TRBV4-1 and TRBJ2-3; D may be TRBD2 (6 bases). The CDR3 is 13 residues long. V dropped 1 base and J dropped 10 bases, with 12 bases sitting between them. The germline gives CDR1 MGHRA, CDR2 YSYEKL.

This clone was picked up a small number of times. The chain couples TRBV10-1 to TRBJ1-4; TRBD1 matches at 7 bases. In germline, CDR1 is WNHNN, CDR2 SYGVQD (reference sequence). The ends lost 3 bases at V and 0 bases at J; junction bases unmatched: 1. The CDR3 runs 15 residues. The CDR3 bases are TGCGCCAGCAGTGATGGGACAGCAACTAATGAAAAACTGTTTTTT. Encoded protein: CASSDGTATNEKLFF.

The chain couples TRBV27 to TRBJ2-7, with TRBD1 identical over 7 bases. Germline V lookup: CDR1 MNHEY, CDR2 SMNVEV (reference sequence). Trimming cost V 5 bases and J 5 bases; bases outside gene matches: 9. The CDR3 spans 14 residues. The CDR3 DNA follows: TGTGCCAGCAGTCCGAGGGGGCTCGGCCACGAGCAGTACTTC. Translation: CASSPRGLGHEQYF.

The J gene is TRBJ2-4, the V gene TRBV14; D not certain. Looked up from germline, CDR1 is SGHDN and CDR2 is FVKESK. V gave up 4 bases and J gave up 7 bases, with 20 bases separating them. There are 16 residues in the CDR3. CDR3 DNA sequence: TGTGCCAGCAGCCTGCTGTGTAAGGGCCTGGAGAACATTCAGTACTTC. Its translation: CASSLLCKGLENIQYF.

The V call is TRBV28, the J call TRBJ2-7; 8 nucleotides match TRBD1. From germline, CDR1 is MDHEN and CDR2 SYDVKM. The V and J ends lost 3 bases and 2 bases, in that order; junction bases with no gene match: 0. The CDR3 has 13 amino acids. The CDR3 nucleotides read TGTGCCAGCAGTTTGGACAGGGCCTACGAGCAGTACTTC. It specifies CASSLDRAYEQYF.

The gene calls are TRBV10-3 and TRBJ1-5; TRBD1 is a possible D gene (6 bases). Trimming took off 11 bases at V and 7 bases at J, with 12 bases between the two ends. Germline V gene sequence: CDR1 ENHRY, CDR2 SYGVKD. This CDR3 is built from 11 residues. Here the CDR3 reads CASGQGQPQHF. CDR3 nucleotides: TGTGCCTCGGGACAAGGGCAGCCCCAGCATTTT.

V and J are TRBV19 and TRBJ2-7, with 9 bases matching TRBD1. The CDR3 has 15 residues. Germline V gene data show CDR1 as LNHDA and CDR2 as SQIVND (reference sequence). V dropped 9 bases and J dropped 3; count of bases not matched to a gene: 12. Here the CDR3 DNA reads TGTGCCAGCGGGAAAGGGACAGGGAGTCGCTACGAGCAGTACTTC. It specifies CASGKGTGSRYEQYF.

V is TRBV5-1 and J is TRBJ1-6; TRBD1 matches at 8 bases. Looked up from germline, CDR1 is SGHRS and CDR2 is YFSETQ. The J segment lost 7 bases and the V segment lost 4 bases, leaving 10 bases of the junction unmatched. The CDR3 totals 16 residues. As DNA, the CDR3 is TGCGCCAGCAGCCGGATGACAGGGGCAGAGAATTCACCCCTCCACTTT. Translating it yields CASSRMTGAENSPLHF.

The chain combines TRBV6-6 with TRBJ1-4, with 8 nucleotides matching TRBD1. Unmatched junction bases numbered 11, after V lost 4 bases and J lost 7 bases. Germline lookup yields CDR1 MNHNY and CDR2 SVGAGI (reference sequence). The CDR3 is made up of 16 amino acids. The DNA for the CDR3 is TGTGCCAGCAGTTTAGCTTCAGGGGGCGAAGGTGAAAAACTGTTTTTT. It encodes CASSLASGGEGEKLFF.

The chain employs TRBV2 and TRBJ2-7; D remains ambiguous. This CDR3 comprises 12 residues. CDR1 and CDR2 from the germline V gene are SNHLY and FYNNEI. V was shortened by 4 bases and J by 3 bases, with 7 bases between the two germline ends. CDR3 amino acids: CASSVLSYEQYF. CDR3 DNA: TGTGCCAGCAGTGTCCTAAGCTACGAGCAGTACTTC. Using reference TRBV2 and TRBJ2-7 for the parts outside the CDR3, the full variable domain is EPEVTQTPSHQVTQMGQEVILRCVPISNHLYFYWYRQILGQKVEFLVSFYNNEISEKSEIFDDQFSVERPDGSNFTLKIRSTKLEDSAMYFCASSVLSYEQYFGPGTRLTVT.

This clone appeared once. The chain has TRBV10-2 and TRBJ2-1, with a possible D match to TRBD2 (6 bases). The CDR3 covers 15 residues. The germline V gene encodes CDR1 WSHSY and CDR2 SAAADI. V dropped 7 bases and J dropped 1 base, with 14 bases sitting between them. The CDR3: CASTLDGGSYNEQFF. The CDR3 region has the DNA TGCGCCAGCACCCTAGACGGGGGATCCTACAATGAGCAGTTCTTC.

This chain uses TRBV25-1 with TRBJ1-1; no clear D gene. Germline-derived CDR1 and CDR2 are MGHDK and SYGVNS. This CDR3 is built from 14 residues. V was shortened by 2 bases and J by 4 bases, with 11 bases between the two germline ends. In nucleotides, the CDR3 is TGTGCCAGCAGTGAAACTACCACGGGCACTGAAGCTTTCTTT. This gives the protein CASSETTTGTEAFF.

The V gene is TRBV27, the J gene TRBJ2-2; D might be TRBD1 (6 bases). The germline CDR1 and CDR2 sequences are MNHEY and SMNVEV (reference sequence). The length of the CDR3 is 15 residues. The V and J ends lost 4 bases and 3 bases respectively, with 12 bases between them. CDR3 coding DNA: TGTGCCAGCAGTTCCACAGGGTGGGACACCGGGGAGCTGTTTTTT. Residues: CASSSTGWDTGELFF.